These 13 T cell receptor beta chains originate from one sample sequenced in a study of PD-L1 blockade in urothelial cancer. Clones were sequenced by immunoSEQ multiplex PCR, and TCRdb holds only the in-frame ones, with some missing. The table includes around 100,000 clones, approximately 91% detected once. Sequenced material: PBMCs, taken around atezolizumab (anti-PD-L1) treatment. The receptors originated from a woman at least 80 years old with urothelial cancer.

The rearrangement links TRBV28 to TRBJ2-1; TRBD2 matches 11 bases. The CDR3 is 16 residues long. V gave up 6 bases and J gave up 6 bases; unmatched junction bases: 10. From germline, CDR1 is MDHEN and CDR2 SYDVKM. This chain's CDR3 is CASRASGRRLANEQFF. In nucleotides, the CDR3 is TGTGCCAGCAGGGCTAGCGGGAGGAGGTTGGCCAATGAGCAGTTCTTC.

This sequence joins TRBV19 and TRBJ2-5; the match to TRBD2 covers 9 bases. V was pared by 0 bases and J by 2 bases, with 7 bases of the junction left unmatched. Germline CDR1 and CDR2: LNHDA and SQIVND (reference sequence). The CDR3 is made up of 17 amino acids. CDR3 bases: TGTGCCAGTAGTATAGAGATTGGGCTAGCGGGGCAAGAGACCCAGTACTTC. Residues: CASSIEIGLAGQETQYF.

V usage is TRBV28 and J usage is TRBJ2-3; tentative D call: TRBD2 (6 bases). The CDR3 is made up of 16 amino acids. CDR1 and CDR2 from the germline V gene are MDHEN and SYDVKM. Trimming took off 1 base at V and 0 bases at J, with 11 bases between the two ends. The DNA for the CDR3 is TGTGCCAGCAGTTTATCAGGTAGCGGTAGCACAGATACGCAGTATTTT. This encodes CASSLSGSGSTDTQYF. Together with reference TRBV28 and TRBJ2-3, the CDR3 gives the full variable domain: DVKVTQSSRYLVKRTGEKVFLECVQDMDHENMFWYRQDPGLGLRLIYFSYDVKMKEKGDIPEGYSVSREKKERFSLILESASTNQTSMYLCASSLSGSGSTDTQYFGPGTRLTVL.

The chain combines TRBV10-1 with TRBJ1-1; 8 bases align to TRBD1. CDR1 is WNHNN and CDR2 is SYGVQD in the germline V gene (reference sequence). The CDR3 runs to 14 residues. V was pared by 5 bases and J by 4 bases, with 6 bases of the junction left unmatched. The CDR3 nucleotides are TGCGCCAGCAGTTTCCAGGGGGCGTCCACTGAAGCTTTCTTT. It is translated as CASSFQGASTEAFF.

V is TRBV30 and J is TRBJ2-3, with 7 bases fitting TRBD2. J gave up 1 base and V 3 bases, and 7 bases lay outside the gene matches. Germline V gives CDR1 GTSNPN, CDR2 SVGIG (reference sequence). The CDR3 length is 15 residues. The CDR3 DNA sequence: TGTGCCTGGAGCCACGGCACTAGCGGCACAGATACGCAGTATTTT. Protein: CAWSHGTSGTDTQYF.

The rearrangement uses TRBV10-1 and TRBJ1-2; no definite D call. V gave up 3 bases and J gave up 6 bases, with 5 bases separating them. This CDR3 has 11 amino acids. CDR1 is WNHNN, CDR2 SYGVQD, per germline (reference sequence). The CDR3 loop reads CASSDSDGYTF. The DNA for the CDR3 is TGCGCCAGCAGTGACAGCGATGGCTACACCTTC.

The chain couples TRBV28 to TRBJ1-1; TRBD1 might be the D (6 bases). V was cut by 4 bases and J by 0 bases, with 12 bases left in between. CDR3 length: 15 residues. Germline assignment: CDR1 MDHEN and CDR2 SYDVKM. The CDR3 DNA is TGTGCCAGCAGTTCCCCACAGGGTTTGAACACTGAAGCTTTCTTT. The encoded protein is CASSSPQGLNTEAFF.

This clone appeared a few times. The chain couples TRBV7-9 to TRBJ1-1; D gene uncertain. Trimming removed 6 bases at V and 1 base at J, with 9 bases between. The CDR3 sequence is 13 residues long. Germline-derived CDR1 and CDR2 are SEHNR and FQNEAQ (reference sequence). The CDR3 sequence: CASRPTENTEAFF. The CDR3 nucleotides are TGTGCCAGCAGGCCTACAGAGAACACTGAAGCTTTCTTT.

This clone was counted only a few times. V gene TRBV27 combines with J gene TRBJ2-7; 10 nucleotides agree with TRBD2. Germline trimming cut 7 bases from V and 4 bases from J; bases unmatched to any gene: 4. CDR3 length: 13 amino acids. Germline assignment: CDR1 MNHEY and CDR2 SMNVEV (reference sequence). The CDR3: CASTSSGRYEQYF. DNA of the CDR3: TGTGCCAGCACGTCTAGCGGGAGATACGAGCAGTACTTC.

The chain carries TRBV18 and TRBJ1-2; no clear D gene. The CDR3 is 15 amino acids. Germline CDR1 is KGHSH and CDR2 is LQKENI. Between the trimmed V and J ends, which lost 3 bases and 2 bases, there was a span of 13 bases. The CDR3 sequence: CASSPSPGVNYGYTF. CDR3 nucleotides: TGTGCCAGCTCACCTTCGCCCGGGGTGAACTATGGCTACACCTTC.

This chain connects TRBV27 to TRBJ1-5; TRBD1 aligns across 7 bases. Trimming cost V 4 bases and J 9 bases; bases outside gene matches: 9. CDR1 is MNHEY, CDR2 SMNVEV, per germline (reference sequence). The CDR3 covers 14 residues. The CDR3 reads CASSSPSQGGPQHF. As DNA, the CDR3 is TGTGCCAGCAGTTCCCCCTCCCAGGGGGGGCCCCAGCATTTT.

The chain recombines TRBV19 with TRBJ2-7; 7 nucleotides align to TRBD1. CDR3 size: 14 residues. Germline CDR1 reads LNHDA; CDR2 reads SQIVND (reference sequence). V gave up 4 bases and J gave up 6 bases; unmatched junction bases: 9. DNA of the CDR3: TGTGCCAGTAGTACAATCCCTGACAGGGTCGAGCAGTACTTC. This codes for CASSTIPDRVEQYF.

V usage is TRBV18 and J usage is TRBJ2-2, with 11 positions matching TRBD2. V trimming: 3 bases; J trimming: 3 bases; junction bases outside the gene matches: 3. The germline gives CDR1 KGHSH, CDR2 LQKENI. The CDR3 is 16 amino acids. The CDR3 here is CASSPAGLADTGELFF. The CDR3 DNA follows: TGTGCCAGCTCACCGGCGGGACTAGCGGACACCGGGGAGCTGTTTTTT.